This T cell receptor (beta chain) was captured in a study of cytomegalovirus exposure and HLA in healthy donors. The junction had 5 bases not matched to a gene; V was cut back by 4 bases and J by 4 bases. Germline lookup yields CDR1 SEHNR and CDR2 FQNEAQ (reference sequence). CDR3 length equals 15 residues. PCR involved 60 Vbeta and 13 Jbeta primers. Only in-frame clones appear in the TCRdb table, and some are missing; sequencing was by immunoSEQ multiplex PCR. Of tens of thousands of clones listed, over 70% are singletons. The sample consisted of PBMCs. The TCR comes from a male donor in good health and CMV-seropositive. The genes are TRBV7-9 and TRBJ2-2; 8 positions agree with TRBD1. The CDR3 DNA reads as TGTGCCAGCAGCTGGGGACAGGTCGTCACCGGGGAGCTGTTTTTT. It codes for CASSWGQVVTGELFF.